The 21 T cell receptor beta chains in this list originate from one sample, sequenced in a study of kidney transplant recipient with SARS-CoV-2 infection. TCRdb used MiXCR to reprocess the reads, holding one entry per CDR3 protein. Of some 220,000 distinct CDR3 sequences listed, around 28% are singletons. This specimen consisted of a blood sample, obtained at baseline and on day 111 from a kidney transplant recipient. Source of these receptors: a male patient between 25 and 39 years old who had COVID-19 and was a kidney transplant recipient. Some T cells may be transferred from the graft donor.

Worth noting for this clonotype: This may stem from a read error, because a much larger clone lies one nucleotide away. The chain employs TRBV5-1 and TRBJ2-7, with D perhaps matching TRBD2 (5 bases). This CDR3 comprises 15 residues. Germline V gene data show CDR1 as SGHRS and CDR2 as YFSETQ. CDR3 nucleotide sequence: TGCACCAGCAGCTTGGTTCTAACCCTGAGGGACGAGCAGTACTTC. Amino acid sequence: CTSSLVLTLRDEQYF.

This clonotype was counted at least ten times. The J gene is TRBJ2-7, the V gene TRBV29-1; TRBD1 agrees at 7 bases. The CDR3 consists of 14 residues. The trim removed 5 bases at V and 0 bases at J, leaving 7 bases unmatched. Germline CDR1 is SQVTM and CDR2 is ANQGSEA. This chain's CDR3 is CSVRQGTSSYEQYF. In nucleotides, the CDR3 is TGCAGCGTTCGACAGGGCACGAGCTCCTACGAGCAGTACTTC.

Concerning this clonotype: This probably arose from a read error, given a far larger clone one base away. The chain uses TRBV6-1 and TRBJ1-6; no clear D. The CDR3 runs 14 residues. CDR1 and CDR2 (germline): MNHNS, SASEGT. V was pared by 3 bases and J by 16 bases, with 19 bases between. Here the CDR3 DNA reads TGTGCCAGCAGTGAGCAAGCGTCCAGGAGGGCTCTCCACTTT. This codes for CASSEQASRRALHF.

This clonotype came up many times. The chain has TRBV6-2 or TRBV6-3 and TRBJ1-5; D perhaps matches TRBD1 (5 bases). Germline CDR1 MNHEY, CDR2 SVGEGT. The CDR3 extends over 15 amino acids. V was pared by 6 bases and J by 4 bases, with 16 bases between. The CDR3 here is CASRKDNLENQPQHF. In nucleotides, the CDR3 is TGTGCCAGCAGGAAGGACAATTTAGAGAATCAGCCCCAGCATTTT.

In this sample, this clonotype turned up many times. This chain connects TRBV20-1 to TRBJ1-6, with D possibly TRBD1 on 5 matching bases. Between the trimmed V and J ends, which lost 3 bases and 7 bases, there was a span of 7 bases. CDR3 length equals 12 residues. Germline assignment: CDR1 DFQATT and CDR2 SNEGSKA (reference sequence). CDR3 protein: CSASPGNSPLHF. The CDR3 coding sequence is TGCAGTGCTAGTCCAGGGAATTCACCCCTCCACTTT.

In the case of this clonotype: A read error may be the cause here, since a much bigger clone is one base away. This chain joins TRBV7-3 and TRBJ2-2, with 8 bases lining up with TRBD2. The germline V gene encodes CDR1 SGHTA and CDR2 FQGTGA. This CDR3 is built from 16 residues. The CDR3 protein is CASSSRGSRRSGGLFF. The CDR3 nucleotides are TGTGCCAGCAGCTCGCGCGGGAGTAGGAGGAGCGGGGGGCTGTTTTTT.

This clonotype was detected many times. The rearrangement joins TRBV7-8 to TRBJ2-7, with 9 bases matching TRBD2. Germline V gene data show CDR1 as SGHVS and CDR2 as FQNEAQ. The V gene end was trimmed by 5 bases and the J gene end by 3 bases; junction bases not matched to a gene: 11. This CDR3 is built from 16 residues. For the CDR3, the DNA is TGTGCCAGCAGCCGAACCGGGACTAGCTTACTCTACGAGCAGTACTTC. Its translation is CASSRTGTSLLYEQYF. The full variable domain, in which reference TRBV7-8 and TRBJ2-7 provide the parts outside the CDR3, is GAGVSQSPRYKVAKRGQDVALRCDPISGHVSLFWYQQALGQGPEFLTYFQNEAQLDKSGLPSDRFFAERPEGSVSTLKIQRTQQEDSAVYLCASSRTGTSLLYEQYFGPGTRLTVT.

With regard to this clonotype: Since a much larger clone is just one base distant, this may be a read error. This chain uses TRBV7-8 with TRBJ2-1; TRBD2 is a possible D gene (5 bases). Looked up from germline, CDR1 is SGHVS and CDR2 is FQNEAQ. CDR3 length: 14 amino acids. CDR3 protein: CTSSFSAGSNEQFF. The DNA for the CDR3 is TGTACCAGCAGCTTCTCCGCGGGCTCGAATGAGCAGTTCTTC.

This clonotype was seen just once. A much larger clone is a single base away; this may be a read error. This chain links TRBV20-1 with TRBJ1-5, with TRBD1 as a possible D gene (6 bases). The CDR3 covers 14 residues. Germline assignment: CDR1 DFQATT and CDR2 SNEGSKA (reference sequence). The CDR3 loop is CSATTGLPNQPRHF. The CDR3 DNA reads TGCAGTGCTACTACAGGGTTGCCCAATCAGCCCCGGCATTTT.

In regard to this clonotype: Just one base apart from a much larger clone, this may be a read error. The chain recombines TRBV7-6 with TRBJ1-2; the D is unclear. Between the trimmed V and J ends, which lost 4 bases and 4 bases, there was a span of 22 bases. The V gene's germline CDR1 is SGHVS and CDR2 FNYEAQ. This CDR3 is 17 amino acids long. In DNA, the CDR3 is TGTGCCAGCAGCTGGGATCATGAATCTCGAGAGACCTATGGCTACACCTTC. Protein product: CASSWDHESRETYGYTF. Drawing the rest from reference TRBV7-6 and TRBJ1-2, the complete variable domain is GAGVSQSPRYKVTKRGQDVALRCDPISGHVSLYWYRQALGQGPEFLTYFNYEAQQDKSGLPNDRFSAERPEGSISTLTIQRTEQRDSAMYRCASSWDHESRETYGYTFGSGTRLTVV.

This clonotype has ten or more counts. The CDR3 bases are TGTGCCAGCAGTTACAAGAGATCGAACACCGGGGAGCTGTTTTTT. Translated: CASSYKRSNTGELFF. This chain joins TRBV6-5 and TRBJ2-2; D gene ambiguous. The V gene's germline CDR1 is MNHEY and CDR2 SVGAGI. CDR3 length: 15 amino acids. Trimming pared 2 bases from V and 0 bases from J, leaving 7 bases between.

In the case of this clonotype: A much larger clone lies a single base off, so this may be a read error. The chain has TRBV6-2 or TRBV6-3 and TRBJ1-5; D is undetermined. The CDR3 is made up of 14 amino acids. Germline assignment: CDR1 MNHEY and CDR2 SVGEGT. The CDR3 sequence is CASSLTSLNRPQHF. CDR3 nucleotide sequence: TGTGCCAGCAGCCTGACCTCTTTAAATCGGCCCCAGCATTTT.

This clonotype was counted ten times or more. The chain has TRBV3-1 and TRBJ2-5; D is undetermined. V lost 3 bases and J 5 bases, leaving 22 bases between the germline ends. Germline CDR1 LGHDT, CDR2 YNNKEL (reference sequence). CDR3 length: 17 amino acids. In nucleotides, the CDR3 is TGTGCCAGCAGCCATGTTGATCCCATTTCTTTCTCTGAGACCCAGTACTTC. Its protein product is CASSHVDPISFSETQYF.

At least ten counts were recorded for this clonotype. The chain couples TRBV19 to TRBJ1-5, with D unclear. The V gene lost 5 bases and the J gene lost 5 bases, with 10 bases spanning the gap. The V gene's germline CDR1 is LNHDA and CDR2 SQIVND (reference sequence). The CDR3 extends over 13 amino acids. The CDR3 nucleotides are TGTGCCAGTAGTCGGGGAAACGATCAGCCCCAGCATTTT. Protein sequence: CASSRGNDQPQHF.

This clonotype was recorded many times. The chain has TRBV25-1 and TRBJ1-2; D is unresolved. Germline CDR1 MGHDK, CDR2 SYGVNS. This CDR3 region has 17 residues. With 5 bases removed from V and 4 bases from J, the gap between germline ends came to 23 bases. The CDR3 nucleotides are TGTGCCAGCAGTAGGTGTCCAGAACTGGGAAAGACCTATGGCTACACCTTC. As protein: CASSRCPELGKTYGYTF.

Notes on this clonotype: A much larger clone differs from this one at a single base, so this may be a read error. The V and J genes are TRBV10-2 and TRBJ2-5; tentative D call: TRBD1 (5 bases). The length of the CDR3 is 19 residues. Germline lookup yields CDR1 WSHSY and CDR2 SAAADI. Trimming pared 8 bases from V and 2 bases from J, leaving 30 bases between. The CDR3 sequence is CASDPAYTLGQTPQETQYF. The CDR3 nucleotides read TGCGCCAGCGATCCAGCCTACACTCTGGGGCAGACCCCACAAGAGACCCAGTACTTC.

Many counts were recorded for this clonotype. One end of the junction varies from germline; a read error may be responsible. V gene TRBV6-4 combines with J gene TRBJ1-2; no firm D call. There are 17 residues in the CDR3. Germline V gene data show CDR1 as MRHNA and CDR2 as SNTAGT. The CDR3 DNA sequence: TGTGCCAGCAGTTACTCGCACTCACACGGAAAGACCTATGGCTACACCTTC. Protein sequence: CASSYSHSHGKTYGYTF.

The genes are TRBV28 and TRBJ2-1, with 14 bases identical to TRBD2. CDR1 and CDR2 from the germline V gene are MDHEN and SYDVKM. The V gene end was trimmed by 10 bases and the J gene end by 6 bases; junction bases not matched to a gene: 11. This CDR3 region has 16 residues. The CDR3 bases are TGTGCCATCACCCCCCCGGGACTAGCGGGGGTCAATGAGCAGTTCTTC. It codes for CAITPPGLAGVNEQFF.

This clonotype has more than one count but fewer than ten. The DNA of the CDR3 is TGTGCCAGCAGTTTCTTACGACAGGGGGCTGGCAATGAGCAGTTCTTC. This gives the protein CASSFLRQGAGNEQFF. The genes are TRBV28 and TRBJ2-1; TRBD1 matches at 10 bases. Germline trimming cut 3 bases from V and 6 bases from J; bases unmatched to any gene: 8. The CDR3 contains 16 residues. CDR1 is MDHEN, CDR2 SYDVKM, per germline.

This clonotype was counted ten times or more. The chain links TRBV19 to TRBJ1-2; D might be TRBD1 (5 bases). The V end lost 5 bases, the J end lost 4 bases, and 23 bases lay between the germline ends. Germline lookup yields CDR1 LNHDA and CDR2 SQIVND (reference sequence). The CDR3 length is 17 residues. CDR3 sequence reads: CASSVHRTNRKTYGYTF. CDR3 DNA sequence: TGTGCCAGTAGTGTTCATAGGACAAATCGAAAGACCTATGGCTACACCTTC.

This clonotype was picked up many times. The chain is built from TRBV5-3 and TRBJ2-7; 11 bases line up with TRBD2. TRBV5-3 is an open reading frame whose function is uncertain. Trimming took 1 base from V and 1 from J; bases not matched to a gene: 19. The CDR3 extends over 21 amino acids. In DNA form, the CDR3 reads TGTGCCAGAAGCTTGAAAAAGGCTAGCGGGAGGATTAAATATTTTTCCTACGAGCAGTACTTC. It translates to CARSLKKASGRIKYFSYEQYF.